This T cell receptor (beta chain) was retrieved from a study of cytomegalovirus exposure and HLA in healthy donors. Study conclusions and caveats: Researchers had no immune exposure information except CMV serostatus available. Researchers reported in a later analysis that common viral pathogens appeared linked to several top clusters. Sequencing depth across donors, presence/absence analyses assumed, was roughly uniform. An analysis was carried out at a later point. It showed that HLA-associated TCR beta chains were more clonally expanded than equally common non-associated chains.

The PCR employed 60 Vbeta primers together with 13 Jbeta primers. Measured with immunoSEQ multiplex PCR; TCRdb has only the in-frame clones, and not every one. The table records nearly 200,000 clones, about three quarters of them present only once. Germline V gene sequence: CDR1 LGHNA, CDR2 YSLEER. The CDR3 extends over 13 amino acids. V was trimmed by 6 bases and J by 3 bases, leaving 11 bases between them. With respect to this clone: Its cognate antigen is unknown.

Sequencing was performed on PBMCs. The source of this sequence is a woman in her 30s in good health and CMV-seropositive. The chain couples TRBV4-3 to TRBJ1-1; possibly TRBD1 for D (5 bases). Here the CDR3 reads CASSRQWDTEAFF. CDR3 nucleotides: TGCGCCAGCAGTAGACAGTGGGACACTGAAGCTTTCTTT.